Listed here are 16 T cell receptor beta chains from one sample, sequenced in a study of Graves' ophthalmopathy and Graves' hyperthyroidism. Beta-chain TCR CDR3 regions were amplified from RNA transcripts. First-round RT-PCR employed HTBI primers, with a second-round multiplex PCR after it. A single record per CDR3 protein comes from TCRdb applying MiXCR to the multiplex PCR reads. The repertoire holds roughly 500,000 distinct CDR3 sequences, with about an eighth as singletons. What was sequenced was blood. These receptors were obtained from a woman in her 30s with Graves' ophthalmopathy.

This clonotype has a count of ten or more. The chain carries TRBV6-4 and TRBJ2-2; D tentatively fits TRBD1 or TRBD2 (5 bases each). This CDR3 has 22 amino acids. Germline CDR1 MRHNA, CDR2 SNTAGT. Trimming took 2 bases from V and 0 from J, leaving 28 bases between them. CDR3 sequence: CASSDPTIGRDEGPPNTGELFF. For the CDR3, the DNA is TGTGCCAGCAGTGACCCCACTATAGGACGGGACGAAGGACCACCGAACACCGGGGAGCTGTTTTTT.

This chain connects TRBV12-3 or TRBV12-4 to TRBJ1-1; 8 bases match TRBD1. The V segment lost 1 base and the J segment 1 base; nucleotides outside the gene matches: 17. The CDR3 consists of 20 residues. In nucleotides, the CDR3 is TGTGCCAGCAGTTTAGAGGAGCCTTGGCAGGGGGCGTTGGGGAACACTGAAGCTTTCTTT. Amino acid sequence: CASSLEEPWQGALGNTEAFF.

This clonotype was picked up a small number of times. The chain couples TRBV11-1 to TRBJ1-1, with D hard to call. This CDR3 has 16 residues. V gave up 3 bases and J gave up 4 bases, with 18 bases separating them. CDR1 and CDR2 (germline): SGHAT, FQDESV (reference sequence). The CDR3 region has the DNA TGTGCCAGCAGCTTCCGTGCCGTATCTGGTGGCACTGAAGCTTTCTTT. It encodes CASSFRAVSGGTEAFF.

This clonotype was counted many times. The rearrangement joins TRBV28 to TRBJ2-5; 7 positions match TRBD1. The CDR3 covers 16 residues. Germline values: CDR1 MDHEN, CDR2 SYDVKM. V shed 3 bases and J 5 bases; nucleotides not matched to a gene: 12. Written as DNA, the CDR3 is TGTGCCAGCAGTTTGGTTCTAGGGGGCGAGGGGGAGACCCAGTACTTC. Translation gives CASSLVLGGEGETQYF.

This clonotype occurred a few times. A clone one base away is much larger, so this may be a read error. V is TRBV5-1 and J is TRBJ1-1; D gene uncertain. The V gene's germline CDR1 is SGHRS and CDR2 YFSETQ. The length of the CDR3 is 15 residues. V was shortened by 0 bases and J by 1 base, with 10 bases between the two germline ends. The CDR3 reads CASSLGAHANTEAFF. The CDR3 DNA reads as TGCGCCAGCAGCTTGGGGGCTCATGCGAACACTGAAGCTTTCTTT.

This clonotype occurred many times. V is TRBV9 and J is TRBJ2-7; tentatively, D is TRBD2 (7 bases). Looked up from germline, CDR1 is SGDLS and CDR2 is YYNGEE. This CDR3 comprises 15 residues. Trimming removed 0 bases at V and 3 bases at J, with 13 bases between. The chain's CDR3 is CASSVEGGHVYEQYF. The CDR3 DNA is TGTGCCAGCAGCGTAGAGGGGGGGCATGTCTACGAGCAGTACTTC. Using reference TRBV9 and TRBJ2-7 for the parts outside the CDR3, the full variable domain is DSGVTQTPKHLITATGQRVTLRCSPRSGDLSVYWYQQSLDQGLQFLIQYYNGEERAKGNILERFSAQQFPDLHSELNLSSLELGDSALYFCASSVEGGHVYEQYFGPGTRLTVT.

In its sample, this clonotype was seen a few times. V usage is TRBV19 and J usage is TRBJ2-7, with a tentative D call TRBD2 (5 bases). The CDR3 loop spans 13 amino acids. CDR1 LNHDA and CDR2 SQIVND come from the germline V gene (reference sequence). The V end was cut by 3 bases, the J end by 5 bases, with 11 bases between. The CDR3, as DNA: TGTGCCAGTAGTATTTCAACCGGGGACGAGCAGTACTTC. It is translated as CASSISTGDEQYF.

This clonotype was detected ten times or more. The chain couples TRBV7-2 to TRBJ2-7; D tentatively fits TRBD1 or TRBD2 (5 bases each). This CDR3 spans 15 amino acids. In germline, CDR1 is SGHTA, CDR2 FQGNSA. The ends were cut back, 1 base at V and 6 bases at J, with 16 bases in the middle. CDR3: CASSLVPGPGGEQYF. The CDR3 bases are TGTGCCAGCAGCTTAGTTCCGGGACCCGGCGGCGAGCAGTACTTC.

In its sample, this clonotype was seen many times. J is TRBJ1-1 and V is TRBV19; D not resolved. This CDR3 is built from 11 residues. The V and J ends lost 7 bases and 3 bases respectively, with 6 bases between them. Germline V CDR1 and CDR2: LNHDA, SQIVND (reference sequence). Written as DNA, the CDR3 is TGTGCCAGTATGGAGGACACTGAAGCTTTCTTT. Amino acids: CASMEDTEAFF. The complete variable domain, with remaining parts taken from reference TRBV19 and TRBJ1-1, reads DGGITQSPKYLFRKEGQNVTLSCEQNLNHDAMYWYRQDPGQGLRLIYYSQIVNDFQKGDIAEGYSVSREKKESFPLTVTSAQKNPTAFYLCASMEDTEAFFGQGTRLTVV.

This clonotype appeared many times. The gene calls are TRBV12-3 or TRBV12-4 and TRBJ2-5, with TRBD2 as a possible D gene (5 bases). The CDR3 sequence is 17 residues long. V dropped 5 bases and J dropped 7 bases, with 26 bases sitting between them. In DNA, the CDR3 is TGTGCCAGCAGTAGACATGGGGTTAGGCTAGCAGATCTGACCCAGTACTTC. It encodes CASSRHGVRLADLTQYF.

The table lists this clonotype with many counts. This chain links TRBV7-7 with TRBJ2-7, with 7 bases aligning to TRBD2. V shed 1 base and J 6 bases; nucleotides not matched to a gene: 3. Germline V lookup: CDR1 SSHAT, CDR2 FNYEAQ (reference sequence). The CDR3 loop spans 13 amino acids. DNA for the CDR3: TGTGCCAGCAGCTTAGTAGCGGGCAGCGAGCAGTACTTC. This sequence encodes CASSLVAGSEQYF. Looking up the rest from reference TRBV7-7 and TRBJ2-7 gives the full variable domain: GAGVSQSPRYKVTKRGQDVTLRCDPISSHATLYWYQQALGQGPEFLTYFNYEAQPDKSGLPSDRFSAERPEGSISTLTIQRTEQRDSAMYRCASSLVAGSEQYFGPGTRLTVT.

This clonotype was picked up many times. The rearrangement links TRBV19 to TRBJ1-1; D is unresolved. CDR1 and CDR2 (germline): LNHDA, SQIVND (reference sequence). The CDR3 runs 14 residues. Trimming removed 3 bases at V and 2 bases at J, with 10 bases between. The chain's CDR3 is CASSILNANTEAFF. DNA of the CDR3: TGTGCCAGTAGTATTCTCAACGCAAACACTGAAGCTTTCTTT. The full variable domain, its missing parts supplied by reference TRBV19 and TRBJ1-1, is DGGITQSPKYLFRKEGQNVTLSCEQNLNHDAMYWYRQDPGQGLRLIYYSQIVNDFQKGDIAEGYSVSREKKESFPLTVTSAQKNPTAFYLCASSILNANTEAFFGQGTRLTVV.

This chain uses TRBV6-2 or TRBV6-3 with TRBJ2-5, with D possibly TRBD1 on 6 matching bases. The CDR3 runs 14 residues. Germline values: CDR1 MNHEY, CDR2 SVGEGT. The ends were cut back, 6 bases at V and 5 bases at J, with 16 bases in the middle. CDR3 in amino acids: CASSRNRDWETQYF. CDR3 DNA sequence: TGTGCCAGCAGCCGAAACAGGGATTGGGAGACCCAGTACTTC.

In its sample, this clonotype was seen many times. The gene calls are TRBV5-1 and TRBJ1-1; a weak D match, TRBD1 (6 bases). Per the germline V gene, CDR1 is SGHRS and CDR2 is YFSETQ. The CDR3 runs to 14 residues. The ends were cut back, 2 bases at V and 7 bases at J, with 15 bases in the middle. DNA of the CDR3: TGCGCCAGCAGCTTTAACAGGGCCCAGTTTGAAGCTTTCTTT. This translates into CASSFNRAQFEAFF.

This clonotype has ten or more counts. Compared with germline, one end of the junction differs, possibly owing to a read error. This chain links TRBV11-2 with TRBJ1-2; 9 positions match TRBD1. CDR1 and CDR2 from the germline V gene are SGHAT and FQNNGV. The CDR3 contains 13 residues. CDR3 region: CASSLGRTGAHVF. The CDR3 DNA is TGTGCCAGCAGCTTAGGGCGGACAGGGGCACATGTATTC.

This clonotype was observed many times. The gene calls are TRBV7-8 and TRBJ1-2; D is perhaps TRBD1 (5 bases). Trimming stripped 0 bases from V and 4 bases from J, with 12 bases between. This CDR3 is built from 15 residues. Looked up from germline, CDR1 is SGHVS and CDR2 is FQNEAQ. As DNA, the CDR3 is TGTGCCAGCAGCTTAGCGCAGAGCGGGGGCTATGGCTACACCTTC. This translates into CASSLAQSGGYGYTF.